A single sample is the source of the 27 T cell receptor beta chains below, sequenced in a study of patients and donors after allogeneic stem cell transplantation. TCRdb used MiXCR to reprocess the RT-PCR reads, holding one entry per CDR3 protein. The table has tens of thousands of distinct CDR3 sequences, about 48% seen once. The sample taken for sequencing was blood, either unsorted or a sorted T cell fraction (not recorded which). Receptor source: a human donor who was either an allogeneic HSCT recipient or a stem cell or donor lymphocyte infusion donor (not recorded which). It is not recorded whose cells these are; they may come from a transplant donor.

This sequence joins TRBV5-6 and TRBJ1-1; TRBD1 matches 11 bases. This CDR3 contains 15 residues. The germline V gene has CDR1 SGHDT and CDR2 YYEEEE. The J segment lost 4 bases and the V segment lost 4 bases, leaving 6 bases of the junction unmatched. The CDR3 nucleotides are TGTGCCAGCAGCGGACTAGGGACAGGGGGCACTGAAGCTTTCTTT. Amino acids: CASSGLGTGGTEAFF.

The DNA for the CDR3 is TGTGCCAGCAGTTTCCCAGAGTTAGGGTACAATGAGCAGTTCTTC. Translated, it gives CASSFPELGYNEQFF. The chain combines TRBV12-3 or TRBV12-4 with TRBJ2-1; D uncertain. Between the trimmed V and J ends, which lost 3 bases and 4 bases, there was a span of 13 bases. CDR3 length: 15 amino acids.

This clonotype was picked up a small number of times. The chain combines TRBV5-1 with TRBJ1-5; 7 positions match TRBD1. Germline assignment: CDR1 SGHRS and CDR2 YFSETQ. The CDR3 totals 14 residues. The V segment lost 4 bases and the J segment 3 bases; nucleotides outside the gene matches: 4. In DNA form, the CDR3 reads TGCGCCAGCAGCGAACAGGGGAACAATCAGCCCCAGCATTTT. The encoded protein is CASSEQGNNQPQHF.

The CDR3 DNA reads TGTGCCAGCAGAAGAGGCTGGGACTATGGCTACACCTTC. Translating gives CASRRGWDYGYTF. The chain carries TRBV7-2 and TRBJ1-2; D unclear. The germline V and J ends were trimmed by 6 bases and 3 bases, with 11 bases remaining between them. CDR1 is SGHTA and CDR2 is FQGNSA in the germline V gene. The length of the CDR3 is 13 residues.

This chain links TRBV4-1 with TRBJ1-1; maybe TRBD1 (6 bases). Germline CDR1 and CDR2: MGHRA and YSYEKL. V shed 3 bases and J shed 7 bases, with 6 bases lying between them. CDR3 length: 11 amino acids. CDR3 sequence reads: CASSQDSEAFF. The CDR3 nucleotides read TGCGCCAGCAGCCAGGACAGTGAAGCTTTCTTT.

The V call is TRBV20-1, the J call TRBJ1-2; D call uncertain. The CDR3 loop spans 15 amino acids. Germline CDR1 and CDR2: DFQATT and SNEGSKA (reference sequence). V was shortened by 1 base and J by 7 bases, with 19 bases between the two germline ends. CDR3 amino acids: CSARAGETPRSGYTF. The CDR3 region has the DNA TGCAGTGCTAGAGCTGGGGAGACACCCCGGAGTGGCTACACCTTC.

This clonotype was counted between two and nine times. The gene calls are TRBV15 and TRBJ1-4; no clear D gene. V lost 3 bases and J 0 bases, leaving 8 bases between the germline ends. The length of the CDR3 is 15 residues. Germline values: CDR1 LNHNV, CDR2 YYDKDF (reference sequence). In DNA, the CDR3 is TGTGCCACCAGCAGGGACGTCGCAACTAATGAAAAACTGTTTTTT. It codes for CATSRDVATNEKLFF.

This clonotype has just a few counts. The chain uses TRBV6-2 or TRBV6-3 and TRBJ1-2, with a tentative D call TRBD1 (5 bases). The CDR3 is 13 amino acids. V was cut by 6 bases and J by 6 bases, with 14 bases left in between. CDR1 and CDR2 from the germline V gene are MNHEY and SVGEGT. The CDR3, as DNA: TGTGCCAGCAGACTTACCGGGACCAATGGCTACACCTTC. Translated: CASRLTGTNGYTF.

The V call is TRBV6-5, the J call TRBJ1-3; the D is unclear. The germline V gene has CDR1 MNHEY and CDR2 SVGAGI. CDR3 size: 15 residues. V lost 2 bases and J 2 bases, leaving 10 bases between the germline ends. CDR3 in DNA: TGTGCCAGCAGTTACAGGATCGGTCCTGGAAACACCATATATTTT. This translates into CASSYRIGPGNTIYF.

The CDR3 region is CASSLSGTATYEQYF. The CDR3 nucleotides are TGTGCCAGCAGCTTAAGTGGGACAGCAACCTACGAGCAGTACTTC. This chain joins TRBV7-9 and TRBJ2-7; TRBD1 aligns across 7 bases. This CDR3 has 15 amino acids. The trim removed 2 bases at V and 2 bases at J, leaving 6 bases unmatched. Germline V gene data show CDR1 as SEHNR and CDR2 as FQNEAQ (reference sequence).

The gene calls are TRBV4-3 and TRBJ1-6; 9 bases match TRBD1. V shed 2 bases and J 7 bases; nucleotides not matched to a gene: 6. CDR1 is LGHNA and CDR2 is YSLEER in the germline V gene. The CDR3 covers 16 residues. Here the CDR3 reads CASSQNRGPGNSPLHF. In DNA, the CDR3 is TGCGCCAGCAGCCAAAACAGGGGGCCTGGGAATTCACCCCTCCACTTT.

CDR3 loop: CASSFGQGSNGYTF. For the CDR3, the DNA is TGTGCCAGCAGCTTCGGACAGGGGAGTAATGGCTACACCTTC. This chain joins TRBV5-6 and TRBJ1-2, with 9 bases matching TRBD1. Trimming cost V 2 bases and J 6 bases; bases outside gene matches: 5. From germline, CDR1 is SGHDT and CDR2 YYEEEE. This CDR3 is built from 14 residues.

The chain joins TRBV4-1 to TRBJ1-5, with D possibly being TRBD1 (5 bases). The CDR3 is 17 amino acids. V was pared by 2 bases and J by 4 bases, with 18 bases between. CDR1 is MGHRA, CDR2 YSYEKL, per germline. CDR3 in amino acids: CASSQFFRDQKNQPQHF. In DNA, the CDR3 is TGCGCCAGCAGCCAATTTTTCCGGGACCAGAAAAATCAGCCCCAGCATTTT.

The rearrangement links TRBV28 to TRBJ1-6, with D possibly matching TRBD1 (6 bases). V was shortened by 3 bases and J by 9 bases, with 15 bases between the two germline ends. The CDR3 sequence is 15 residues long. Germline CDR1 is MDHEN and CDR2 is SYDVKM. The CDR3 DNA reads as TGTGCCAGCAGTTTTTGGACAGAGGGCACTTCACCCCTCCACTTT. This translates into CASSFWTEGTSPLHF.

The gene calls are TRBV28 and TRBJ1-6, with no clear D. There are 15 residues in the CDR3. Germline values: CDR1 MDHEN, CDR2 SYDVKM. This CDR3 reads CATSTRGFYNSPLHF. The CDR3 DNA reads TGTGCGACCAGCACAAGAGGCTTTTATAATTCACCCCTCCACTTT.

The J gene is TRBJ1-4, the V gene TRBV12-3 or TRBV12-4; D unclear. Deletions cut 1 base from V and 12 bases from J, with 18 bases between. This CDR3 has 15 residues. The chain's CDR3 is CASSLGYIVQEQLFF. The CDR3 bases are TGTGCCAGCAGTTTAGGATACATTGTGCAAGAACAACTGTTTTTT.

The gene calls are TRBV5-6 and TRBJ1-2; no firm D call. Germline values: CDR1 SGHDT, CDR2 YYEEEE. The CDR3 runs to 14 residues. V was trimmed by 0 bases and J by 4 bases, leaving 10 bases between them. In DNA, the CDR3 is TGTGCCAGCAGCTTGGTGCTGGCCGTCTATGGCTACACCTTC. Translating gives CASSLVLAVYGYTF.

V usage is TRBV27 and J usage is TRBJ1-1; a weak D match, TRBD1 (5 bases). The CDR3 sequence is 16 residues long. V was clipped by 3 bases and J by 0 bases, with 14 bases between them. CDR1 is MNHEY, CDR2 SMNVEV, per germline (reference sequence). The CDR3 spells CASSFGGSGLNTEAFF. In nucleotides, the CDR3 is TGTGCCAGCAGTTTCGGAGGTTCGGGGCTGAACACTGAAGCTTTCTTT.

V is TRBV10-3 and J is TRBJ2-3; 10 nucleotides match TRBD2. Germline lookup yields CDR1 ENHRY and CDR2 SYGVKD. Trimming took 9 bases from V and 4 from J; bases not matched to a gene: 4. The length of the CDR3 is 13 residues. The CDR3: CAILSGRPDTQYF. CDR3 bases: TGTGCCATACTTAGCGGGAGGCCAGATACGCAGTATTTT.

The chain couples TRBV6-5 to TRBJ1-1; D ambiguous. The V end lost 9 bases, the J end lost 6 bases, and 17 bases lay between the germline ends. The CDR3 loop spans 13 amino acids. In germline, CDR1 is MNHEY, CDR2 SVGAGI. The CDR3 reads CASHIGENSEAFF. DNA for the CDR3: TGTGCCAGTCATATCGGGGAAAACTCTGAAGCTTTCTTT.

The chain uses TRBV29-1 and TRBJ2-3; D is uncertain. Trimming removed 4 bases from V and 3 bases from J, with 8 bases in between. CDR3 size: 12 residues. In germline, CDR1 is SQVTM, CDR2 ANQGSEA. The CDR3 sequence is CSVALMTDTQYF. The DNA of the CDR3 is TGCAGCGTTGCTCTAATGACAGATACGCAGTATTTT.

The chain uses TRBV20-1 and TRBJ2-1; TRBD2 might be the D (6 bases). Trimming shortened V by 6 bases and J by 6 bases, and 24 bases separated the two germline ends. CDR3 length equals 16 residues. Germline V gene lookup returns CDR1 DFQATT and CDR2 SNEGSKA (reference sequence). The CDR3 loop is CSAPIGDSRIRNEQFF. For the CDR3, the DNA is TGCAGTGCACCCATAGGGGACTCTAGGATCCGCAATGAGCAGTTCTTC.

The genes are TRBV5-6 and TRBJ2-6; unclear D gene. The CDR3 runs 15 residues. CDR1 and CDR2 from the germline V gene are SGHDT and YYEEEE. V was trimmed by 7 bases and J by 0 bases, leaving 11 bases between them. Here the CDR3 reads CASSTPVSGANVLTF. CDR3 in DNA: TGTGCCAGCTCGACACCGGTCTCTGGGGCCAACGTCCTGACTTTC. Together with reference TRBV5-6 and TRBJ2-6, the CDR3 gives the full variable domain: DAGVTQSPTHLIKTRGQQVTLRCSPKSGHDTVSWYQQALGQGPQFIFQYYEEEERQRGNFPDRFSGHQFPNYSSELNVNALLLGDSALYLCASSTPVSGANVLTFGAGSRLTVL.

CDR3 region: CASSFYNRGGNQPQHF. DNA of the CDR3: TGTGCCAGCAGCTTCTATAACAGGGGGGGGAATCAGCCCCAGCATTTT. This chain links TRBV7-9 with TRBJ1-5, with TRBD1 matching over 8 bases. V lost 3 bases to trimming and J lost 4 bases; unmatched junction nucleotides: 8. Germline V gene sequence: CDR1 SEHNR, CDR2 FQNEAQ (reference sequence). This CDR3 has 16 amino acids.

This clonotype was seen a handful of times. This sequence joins TRBV3-1 and TRBJ1-3, with 7 nucleotides matching TRBD1. The germline V gene encodes CDR1 LGHDT and CDR2 YNNKEL (reference sequence). The CDR3 has 18 amino acids. The V segment lost 6 bases and the J segment 0 bases; nucleotides outside the gene matches: 14. CDR3 nucleotides: TGTGCCAGCAGTCATTCCCTTACCGGGACAGCCTCTGGAAACACCATATATTTT. This sequence encodes CASSHSLTGTASGNTIYF.

Only a few counts were recorded for this clonotype. V gene TRBV10-3 combines with J gene TRBJ1-1; D gene uncertain. V lost 3 bases and J lost 3, with 11 bases in between. Germline V lookup: CDR1 ENHRY, CDR2 SYGVKD. CDR3 length: 14 residues. This chain's CDR3 is CAISDQARHTEAFF. CDR3 nucleotides: TGTGCCATCAGTGACCAGGCCAGGCACACTGAAGCTTTCTTT.

The chain is built from TRBV12-3 or TRBV12-4 and TRBJ1-2; possible D gene TRBD1, 6 bases. CDR3 length equals 13 residues. Trimming pared 8 bases from V and 3 bases from J, leaving 13 bases between. CDR3 coding DNA: TGTGCCAGCGTAGGGGGGGTTTACTATGGCTACACCTTC. This encodes CASVGGVYYGYTF.